Presented here are 32 T cell receptor beta chains from one specimen sequenced in a study of shared clonotypes between healthy human individuals. This table comes from immunoSEQ multiplex PCR, and its TCRdb copy is limited to in-frame clones, with some not included. The sample has approximately 2.5 million clones; approximately 93% are singletons. The sequenced material came from naive CD4+ T cells from PBMCs. Subset described: CD45RA+ positively selected. These receptors originate from a man younger than 30 in good health. Some clones in this sample may be carry-over from other donors' samples.

This chain links TRBV7-8 with TRBJ1-3; 8 bases fit TRBD1. Trimming removed 5 bases from V and 3 bases from J; junction bases left unmatched: 9. The CDR3 runs 16 residues. The germline V gene encodes CDR1 SGHVS and CDR2 FQNEAQ. The CDR3 region is CASSRGQGRGGNTIYF. The CDR3 bases are TGTGCCAGCAGCCGCGGACAGGGACGGGGTGGAAACACCATATATTTT.

There are a few counts of this clone. The sample contains more than one DNA sequence encoding this CDR3. The genes are TRBV6-5 and TRBJ1-1; tentatively, D is TRBD1 (5 bases). V shed 6 bases and J shed 1 base, with 9 bases lying between them. CDR3 length equals 13 residues. CDR1 is MNHEY and CDR2 is SVGAGI in the germline V gene. The CDR3 loop reads CASSRRGNTEAFF. The DNA for the CDR3 is TGTGCCAGCAGCCGAAGGGGGAACACTGAAGCTTTCTTT.

The chain couples TRBV15 to TRBJ2-7, with D perhaps TRBD2 (6 bases). CDR1 is LNHNV and CDR2 is YYDKDF in the germline V gene (reference sequence). V gave up 1 base and J gave up 7 bases, with 14 bases separating them. The CDR3 spans 14 residues. This CDR3 is CATSRGGTPGEQYF. For the CDR3, the DNA is TGTGCCACCAGCAGAGGAGGGACTCCGGGGGAGCAGTACTTC.

The gene calls are TRBV6-4 and TRBJ1-5; D remains ambiguous. V was cut by 5 bases and J by 0 bases, with 5 bases left in between. Germline values: CDR1 MRHNA, CDR2 SNTAGT. The CDR3 is made up of 13 amino acids. CDR3 in DNA: TGTGCCAGCAGTACGGATAGCAATCAGCCCCAGCATTTT. This translates into CASSTDSNQPQHF.

The chain joins TRBV2 to TRBJ1-2; 10 bases match TRBD1. The J segment lost 7 bases and the V segment lost 6 bases, leaving 2 bases of the junction unmatched. The CDR3 totals 12 residues. The germline CDR1 and CDR2 sequences are SNHLY and FYNNEI. The CDR3 here is CASRGTGVGYTF. The CDR3 DNA follows: TGTGCCAGCAGGGGGACAGGGGTTGGCTACACCTTC.

Regarding this clone: Other DNA variants within this sample encode the same CDR3. J is TRBJ2-7 and V is TRBV5-6; D is undetermined. This CDR3 region has 12 residues. V was clipped by 4 bases and J by 2 bases, with 7 bases between them. Per germline, CDR1 SGHDT and CDR2 YYEEEE. CDR3 coding DNA: TGTGCCAGCAGCCGAGGTACCTACGAGCAGTACTTC. It encodes CASSRGTYEQYF.

To note about this clone: Other DNA sequences within the sample encode an identical CDR3. The CDR3 region has the DNA TGTGCCAGCAGCGTAGGTACTAGCGGGAGTTATGAGCAGTTCTTC. Its protein is CASSVGTSGSYEQFF. The J gene is TRBJ2-1, the V gene TRBV9, with TRBD2 identical over 11 bases. With 0 bases clipped from V and 8 bases from J, the junction kept 4 bases outside the gene matches. Germline V gives CDR1 SGDLS, CDR2 YYNGEE. CDR3 size: 15 residues. The whole variable domain, filled in from reference TRBV9 and TRBJ2-1, reads DSGVTQTPKHLITATGQRVTLRCSPRSGDLSVYWYQQSLDQGLQFLIQYYNGEERAKGNILERFSAQQFPDLHSELNLSSLELGDSALYFCASSVGTSGSYEQFFGPGTRLTVL.

The chain joins TRBV4-2 to TRBJ1-5; D is unresolved. CDR1 is LGHNA and CDR2 is YNFKEQ in the germline V gene. This CDR3 is 12 amino acids long. Trimming pared 4 bases from V and 6 bases from J, leaving 7 bases between. In nucleotides, the CDR3 is TGTGCCAGCAGCCTTTCCGGTCAGCCCCAGCATTTT. Encoded protein: CASSLSGQPQHF.

The chain recombines TRBV7-9 with TRBJ1-2, with D uncertain. Trimming took 3 bases from V and 4 from J, leaving 9 bases between them. Germline lookup yields CDR1 SEHNR and CDR2 FQNEAQ (reference sequence). The CDR3 runs 13 residues. CDR3 amino acids: CASSLRVGYGYTF. Here the CDR3 DNA reads TGTGCCAGCAGCTTGCGGGTTGGCTATGGCTACACCTTC.

This chain uses TRBV5-5 with TRBJ1-4; D remains unclear. V lost 0 bases and J 0 bases, leaving 6 bases between the germline ends. This CDR3 comprises 15 residues. Germline loops: CDR1 SGHKS, CDR2 YYEKEE (reference sequence). The CDR3 coding sequence is TGTGCCAGCAGCTTGGGGAGAGCAACTAATGAAAAACTGTTTTTT. Protein: CASSLGRATNEKLFF.

The chain recombines TRBV2 with TRBJ1-1, with 8 nucleotides matching TRBD1. The CDR3 contains 15 residues. Per germline, CDR1 SNHLY and CDR2 FYNNEI. Trimming removed 6 bases from V and 3 bases from J; junction bases left unmatched: 9. CDR3 in DNA: TGTGCCAGCAGCCGGGACAGGCAGAGTTACACTGAAGCTTTCTTT. This gives the protein CASSRDRQSYTEAFF.

The CDR3 region has the DNA TGTGCCAGCAGTTACTCAGGAGTAGATGGCTACACCTTC. It translates to CASSYSGVDGYTF. The rearrangement links TRBV6-6 to TRBJ1-2, with D unclear. This CDR3 region has 13 residues. Germline loops: CDR1 MNHNY, CDR2 SVGAGI (reference sequence). Trimming pared 0 bases from V and 6 bases from J, leaving 8 bases between.

The V and J genes are TRBV2 and TRBJ2-7; D possibly corresponds to TRBD2 (6 bases). V lost 7 bases and J lost 1, with 17 bases in between. This CDR3 contains 15 residues. From germline, CDR1 is SNHLY and CDR2 FYNNEI. The CDR3 DNA reads as TGTGCCAGCAAGGACTCCGGGGGTCAATCCTACGAGCAGTACTTC. This gives the protein CASKDSGGQSYEQYF.

This chain joins TRBV10-2 and TRBJ1-1; no firm D call. The length of the CDR3 is 13 residues. CDR1 and CDR2 from the germline V gene are WSHSY and SAAADI. The germline V and J ends were trimmed by 2 bases and 7 bases, with 11 bases remaining between them. CDR3 in DNA: TGCGCCAGCAGTGAGGGGTTGGGATTTGAAGCTTTCTTT. Protein product: CASSEGLGFEAFF.

The rearrangement links TRBV4-1 to TRBJ1-4; the D gene is possibly TRBD1 (5 bases). CDR1 is MGHRA, CDR2 YSYEKL, per germline. The CDR3 totals 15 residues. V lost 1 base, J lost 4 bases, and 10 bases lay in between. CDR3 sequence (DNA): TGCGCCAGCAGCCAAGCCTTCGACAGTAATGAAAAACTGTTTTTT. As protein: CASSQAFDSNEKLFF.

This clone turned up a few times. This specimen includes other DNA sequences encoding the same CDR3. The chain couples TRBV18 to TRBJ2-7; 12 bases map to TRBD2. The germline V gene has CDR1 KGHSH and CDR2 LQKENI. The CDR3 has 15 amino acids. Trimming at V came to 2 bases and at J to 3 bases, leaving 2 bases not matched to a gene. This chain's CDR3 is CASSPSTSGSYEQYF. CDR3 sequence (DNA): TGTGCCAGCTCACCATCGACTAGCGGGAGCTACGAGCAGTACTTC. Using reference TRBV18 and TRBJ2-7 for the parts outside the CDR3, the full variable domain is NAGVMQNPRHLVRRRGQEARLRCSPMKGHSHVYWYRQLPEEGLKFMVYLQKENIIDESGMPKERFSAEFPKEGPSILRIQQVVRGDSAAYFCASSPSTSGSYEQYFGPGTRLTVT.

The V and J genes are TRBV4-1 and TRBJ2-7; TRBD1 matches 8 bases. CDR3 length: 16 residues. V lost 0 bases, J lost 6 bases, and 10 bases stayed unmatched. Per the germline V gene, CDR1 is MGHRA and CDR2 is YSYEKL. The CDR3 loop reads CASSQDFGTGSGEQYF. The CDR3 bases are TGCGCCAGCAGCCAAGATTTCGGGACAGGCTCCGGCGAGCAGTACTTC.

The chain has TRBV7-9 and TRBJ1-1; 7 bases are a match to TRBD1. The V gene end was trimmed by 5 bases and the J gene end by 3 bases; junction bases not matched to a gene: 3. Germline CDR1 SEHNR, CDR2 FQNEAQ (reference sequence). CDR3 length equals 13 residues. CDR3 sequence: CASSQGQYTEAFF. Written as DNA, the CDR3 is TGTGCCAGCAGCCAGGGACAGTACACTGAAGCTTTCTTT.

In regard to this clone: Other DNA sequences in the sample encode the same CDR3. The V gene is TRBV5-1, the J gene TRBJ2-7, with TRBD1 matching 8 bases. The J segment lost 2 bases and the V segment lost 4 bases, leaving 8 bases of the junction unmatched. In germline, CDR1 is SGHRS, CDR2 YFSETQ. CDR3 length: 15 amino acids. The CDR3, as DNA: TGCGCCAGCAGCCCCCGACAGGGGACCCCCTACGAGCAGTACTTC. It translates to CASSPRQGTPYEQYF.

CDR3 residues: CASSLMAGNTIYF. DNA of the CDR3: TGTGCCAGCAGCTTAATGGCTGGAAACACCATATATTTT. This chain links TRBV7-9 with TRBJ1-3, with unresolved D. The CDR3 contains 13 residues. Deletions cut 2 bases from V and 2 bases from J, with 4 bases between. The germline gives CDR1 SEHNR, CDR2 FQNEAQ (reference sequence).

The chain carries TRBV5-6 and TRBJ2-5; TRBD2 agrees at 7 bases. This CDR3 comprises 14 residues. The J segment lost 4 bases and the V segment lost 4 bases, leaving 7 bases of the junction unmatched. The germline V gene has CDR1 SGHDT and CDR2 YYEEEE. CDR3 loop: CASSTLAEIETQYF. The CDR3 nucleotides are TGTGCCAGCAGCACCCTAGCGGAGATAGAGACCCAGTACTTC. Based on the CDR3 plus reference TRBV5-6 and TRBJ2-5, the full variable domain is DAGVTQSPTHLIKTRGQQVTLRCSPKSGHDTVSWYQQALGQGPQFIFQYYEEEERQRGNFPDRFSGHQFPNYSSELNVNALLLGDSALYLCASSTLAEIETQYFGPGTRLLVL.

The chain is built from TRBV21-1 and TRBJ2-1; the tabulated D call, TRBD2, remains unverified against the DNA. TRBV21-1 is flagged as a pseudogene. The CDR3 spans 10 residues. This CDR3 reads CASSKREPVF. Here the CDR3 DNA reads TGTGCCAGCAGCAAGCGCGAACCGGTCTTC.

This chain joins TRBV4-1 and TRBJ2-1, with D tentatively TRBD1 (5 bases). The V and J ends lost 0 bases and 0 bases respectively, with 12 bases between them. Germline V lookup: CDR1 MGHRA, CDR2 YSYEKL. The CDR3 extends over 17 amino acids. CDR3 nucleotides: TGCGCCAGCAGCCAAGAAGGGCAGGGTTTCTCCTACAATGAGCAGTTCTTC. It specifies CASSQEGQGFSYNEQFF.

This clone came up once. This CDR3 is also generated by other DNA sequences in the sample. The chain has TRBV27 and TRBJ2-7; 7 nucleotides match TRBD1. CDR1 and CDR2 from the germline V gene are MNHEY and SMNVEV (reference sequence). The CDR3 totals 14 residues. The V and J ends lost 2 bases and 2 bases, in that order; junction bases with no gene match: 3. The CDR3 protein is CASSLHRGPYEQYF. Here the CDR3 DNA reads TGTGCCAGCAGTTTACACAGGGGACCCTACGAGCAGTACTTC.

As to this clone: Other DNA variants within this sample encode the same CDR3. The chain couples TRBV5-1 to TRBJ2-3; 7 bases map to TRBD1. The V segment lost 2 bases and the J segment 2 bases; nucleotides outside the gene matches: 2. CDR3 length: 14 residues. CDR1 and CDR2 (germline): SGHRS, YFSETQ. CDR3 amino acids: CASSLGTVTDTQYF. CDR3 bases: TGCGCCAGCAGCTTAGGGACAGTCACAGATACGCAGTATTTT.

The rearrangement joins TRBV12-5 to TRBJ2-1; D not certain. The CDR3 spans 14 residues. The V end lost 5 bases, the J end lost 6 bases, and 14 bases lay between the germline ends. Germline V lookup: CDR1 LGHNT, CDR2 FRNRAP. The DNA of the CDR3 is TGTGCTAGTGGTGGACCTCCTGGGTTCAATGAGCAGTTCTTC. It encodes CASGGPPGFNEQFF. Variable domain in full (rest from reference TRBV12-5 and TRBJ2-1): DARVTQTPRHKVTEMGQEVTMRCQPILGHNTVFWYRQTMMQGLELLAYFRNRAPLDDSGMPKDRFSAEMPDATLATLKIQPSEPRDSAVYFCASGGPPGFNEQFFGPGTRLTVL.

The V and J genes are TRBV27 and TRBJ2-7, with 7 bases aligning to TRBD2. V was clipped by 0 bases and J by 10 bases; unmatched bases: 3. The germline CDR1 and CDR2 sequences are MNHEY and SMNVEV (reference sequence). This CDR3 has 12 amino acids. This CDR3 reads CASSLSGGRQYF. The DNA for the CDR3 is TGTGCCAGCAGTTTATCGGGGGGGAGACAGTACTTC.

V and J are TRBV19 and TRBJ2-7; 9 bases agree with TRBD1. CDR1 LNHDA and CDR2 SQIVND come from the germline V gene (reference sequence). The length of the CDR3 is 15 residues. The V segment lost 4 bases and the J segment 3 bases; nucleotides outside the gene matches: 7. CDR3 sequence (DNA): TGTGCCAGTAGTAGATCCGGGACAGGGATCTACGAGCAGTACTTC. Protein: CASSRSGTGIYEQYF.

With regard to this clone: Other DNA sequences of this sample code for an identical CDR3. The chain carries TRBV7-2 and TRBJ1-3; the D is unclear. The CDR3 contains 14 residues. CDR1 is SGHTA, CDR2 FQGNSA, per germline. V shed 1 base and J shed 0 bases, with 4 bases lying between them. CDR3 sequence (DNA): TGTGCCAGCAGCTTAGAGAGCTCTGGAAACACCATATATTTT. Translating it yields CASSLESSGNTIYF.

DNA of the CDR3: TGCGCCAGCAGCCAGATGGGACTAGATACGCAGTATTTT. It encodes CASSQMGLDTQYF. The V gene is TRBV4-1, the J gene TRBJ2-3; D is perhaps TRBD2 (6 bases). Per germline, CDR1 MGHRA and CDR2 YSYEKL. The CDR3 is 13 residues long. Trimming removed 3 bases from V and 5 bases from J, with 9 bases in between.

This clone has a single count. The J gene is TRBJ2-7, the V gene TRBV28, with 7 nucleotides matching TRBD1. Trimming removed 6 bases from V and 4 bases from J; junction bases left unmatched: 9. The CDR3 runs to 14 residues. Germline assignment: CDR1 MDHEN and CDR2 SYDVKM. Here the CDR3 reads CASSQTGVEYEQYF. DNA for the CDR3: TGTGCCAGCAGCCAAACAGGGGTAGAATACGAGCAGTACTTC.

This clone was seen a handful of times. The chain uses TRBV28 and TRBJ1-5, with no clear D. The CDR3 covers 13 residues. Germline V gives CDR1 MDHEN, CDR2 SYDVKM. The ends were cut back, 4 bases at V and 6 bases at J, with 10 bases in the middle. CDR3 sequence (DNA): TGTGCCAGCAGTTCCTACCAAGGTCAGCCCCAGCATTTT. Residues: CASSSYQGQPQHF.